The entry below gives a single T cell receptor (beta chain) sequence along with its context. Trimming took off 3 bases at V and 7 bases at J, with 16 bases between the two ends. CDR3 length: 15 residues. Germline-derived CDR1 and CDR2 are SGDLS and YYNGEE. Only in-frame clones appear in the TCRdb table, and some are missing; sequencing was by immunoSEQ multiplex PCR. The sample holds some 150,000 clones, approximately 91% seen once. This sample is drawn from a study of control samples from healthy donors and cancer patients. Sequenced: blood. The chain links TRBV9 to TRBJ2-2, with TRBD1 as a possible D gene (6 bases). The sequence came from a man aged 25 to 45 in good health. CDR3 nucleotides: TGTGCCAGCAGCGGAACCCTACAGGGTGGCGGGGAGCTGTTTTTT. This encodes CASSGTLQGGGELFF.